This is a list of T cell receptor beta chains from one sample in a study of graft-versus-host responses after intestinal transplantation. The antigens of these receptors remain unknown. This table comes from immunoSEQ multiplex PCR, and its TCRdb copy is limited to in-frame clones, with some not included. The top ten clones hold approximately 0.53% of a sample with about 41,000 clones, 85% to 95% of them seen once. The starting material was unstimulated CD8+ T cells sorted from spleen or lymph node cells, obtained before transplant. Receptor source: a human donor who was the organ donor for an intestinal transplant. Both conserved end residues are part of each CDR3. Fields, in order: clone size, J gene, D gene, V gene, CDR3 protein, CDR3 DNA. The D gene is left open where the match is weak. Rows may omit the clone size; those that give it use once, few, many or a size class.

once,TRBJ1-2,NA,TRBV5-1,CASRRSHINYGYTF,TGCGCCAGCAGAAGATCTCACATAAACTATGGCTACACCTTC
NA,TRBJ2-5,TRBD2,TRBV13,CASSLWTSGTQETQYF,TGTGCCAGCAGCTTATGGACTAGCGGTACCCAAGAGACCCAGTACTTC
NA,TRBJ2-3,TRBD2,TRBV7-2,CASSLGAGGPADTQYF,TGTGCCAGCAGCTTAGGGGCGGGGGGGCCCGCAGATACGCAGTATTTT
NA,TRBJ2-2,NA,TRBV9,CASSVEGRTTGELFF,TGTGCCAGCAGCGTAGAAGGGCGGACCACCGGGGAGCTGTTTTTT
NA,TRBJ2-7,NA,TRBV7-8,CASSLNLLGAVWDEQYF,TGTGCCAGCAGCTTAAACCTATTGGGGGCGGTCTGGGACGAGCAGTACTTC
NA,TRBJ2-5,NA,TRBV7-2,CASSLVGSGKETQYF,TGTGCCAGCAGCTTAGTTGGCTCCGGGAAAGAGACCCAGTACTTC
NA,TRBJ2-6,NA,TRBV27,CASSLFSGANVLTF,TGTGCCAGCAGTTTATTCTCCGGGGCCAACGTCCTGACTTTC
NA,TRBJ2-1,NA,TRBV9,CASSVALRRGPYNEQFF,TGTGCCAGCAGCGTAGCTCTACGGCGGGGGCCCTACAATGAGCAGTTCTTC
NA,TRBJ1-1,NA,TRBV27,CASSLGENTEAFF,TGTGCCAGCAGTTTGGGAGAGAACACTGAAGCTTTCTTT
NA,TRBJ2-1,TRBD1,TRBV5-6,CASSWAGGREYEQFF,TGTGCCAGCAGCTGGGCAGGGGGCAGGGAGTATGAGCAGTTCTTC
NA,TRBJ2-5,TRBD1,TRBV7-3,CASSLWDRGTQYF,TGTGCCAGCAGCTTATGGGACAGGGGGACCCAGTACTTC
NA,TRBJ1-5,TRBD1,TRBV4-1,CASSQGGGTGNQPQHF,TGCGCCAGCAGCCAAGGTGGTGGGACAGGCAATCAGCCCCAGCATTTT
NA,TRBJ2-7,NA,TRBV6-6,CASSRGAWEQYF,TGTGCCAGCAGTAGGGGAGCCTGGGAGCAGTACTTC
NA,TRBJ1-6,NA,TRBV4-2,CASRPITGLNSPLHF,TGTGCCAGCAGACCAATAACCGGACTTAATTCACCCCTCCACTTT